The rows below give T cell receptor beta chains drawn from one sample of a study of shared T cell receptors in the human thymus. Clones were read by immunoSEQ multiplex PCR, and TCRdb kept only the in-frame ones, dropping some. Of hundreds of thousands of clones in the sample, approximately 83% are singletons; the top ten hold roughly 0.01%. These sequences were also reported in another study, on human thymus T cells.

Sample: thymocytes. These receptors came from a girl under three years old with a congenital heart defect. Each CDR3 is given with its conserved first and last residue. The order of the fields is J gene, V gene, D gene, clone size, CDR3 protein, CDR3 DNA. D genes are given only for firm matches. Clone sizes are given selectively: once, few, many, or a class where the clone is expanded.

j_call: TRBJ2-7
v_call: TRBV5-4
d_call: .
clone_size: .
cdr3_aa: CASSLVSRRGLAYEQYF
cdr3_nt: TGTGCCAGCAGCTTGGTGTCTAGACGTGGTTTGGCCTACGAGCAGTACTTC

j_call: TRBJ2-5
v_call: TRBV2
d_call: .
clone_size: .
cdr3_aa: CASRAAQYF
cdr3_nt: TGTGCCAGCAGGGCGGCCCAGTACTTC

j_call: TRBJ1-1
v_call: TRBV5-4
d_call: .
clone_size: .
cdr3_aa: CASSLSAGLNTEAFF
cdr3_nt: TGTGCCAGCAGCTTGTCGGCCGGGTTGAACACTGAAGCTTTCTTT

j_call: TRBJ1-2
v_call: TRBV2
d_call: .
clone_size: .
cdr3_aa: CASSERTRGFYGYTF
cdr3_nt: TGTGCCAGCAGTGAAAGGACGAGAGGGTTCTATGGCTACACCTTC

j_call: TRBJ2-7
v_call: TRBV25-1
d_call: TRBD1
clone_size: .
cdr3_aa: CASSVGRTGEYEQYF
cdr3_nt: TGTGCCAGCAGTGTCGGCAGGACAGGGGAGTACGAGCAGTACTTC

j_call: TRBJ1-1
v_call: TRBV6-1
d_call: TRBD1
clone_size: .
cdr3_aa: CASSEEGQLTWDTEAFF
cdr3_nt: TGTGCCAGCAGTGAAGAGGGACAGCTGACCTGGGACACTGAAGCTTTCTTT

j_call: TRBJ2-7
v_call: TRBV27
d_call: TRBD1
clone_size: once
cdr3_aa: CASTLVGTGFPYEQYF
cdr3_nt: TGTGCCAGCACCCTCGTGGGGACAGGGTTCCCCTACGAGCAGTACTTC

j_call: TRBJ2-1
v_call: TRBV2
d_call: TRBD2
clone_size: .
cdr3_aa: CASSLAETSGGGRRYNEQFF
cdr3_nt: TGTGCCAGCAGTCTCGCCGAGACTAGCGGGGGGGGCAGGCGTTACAATGAGCAGTTCTTC

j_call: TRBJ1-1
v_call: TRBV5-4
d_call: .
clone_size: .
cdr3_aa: CASSLVRSWGGGEEKAFF
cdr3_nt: TGTGCCAGCAGCTTGGTTAGGTCGTGGGGGGGCGGGGAAGAAAAAGCTTTCTTT

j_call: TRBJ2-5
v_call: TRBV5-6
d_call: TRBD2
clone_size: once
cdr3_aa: CASSLSSGVQETQYF
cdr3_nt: TGTGCCAGCAGCTTGTCTAGCGGGGTGCAAGAGACCCAGTACTTC

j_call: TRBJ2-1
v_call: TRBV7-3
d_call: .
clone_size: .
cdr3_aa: CASSLGSGQYNEQFF
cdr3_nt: TGTGCCAGCAGCTTAGGTAGCGGCCAGTACAATGAGCAGTTCTTC

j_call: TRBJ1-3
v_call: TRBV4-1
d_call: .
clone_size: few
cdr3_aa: CASSQEARQETVHSGNTIYF
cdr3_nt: TGCGCCAGCAGCCAAGAGGCACGTCAAGAGACAGTTCACTCTGGAAACACCATATATTTT

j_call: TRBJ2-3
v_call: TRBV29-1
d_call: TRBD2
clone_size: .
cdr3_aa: CSVLPREDTQYF
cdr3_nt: TGCAGCGTTCTCCCGCGGGAGGATACGCAGTATTTT

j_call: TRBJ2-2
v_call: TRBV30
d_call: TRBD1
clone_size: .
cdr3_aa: CAAGGPNTGELFF
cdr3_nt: TGTGCCGCAGGGGGCCCGAACACCGGGGAGCTGTTTTTT

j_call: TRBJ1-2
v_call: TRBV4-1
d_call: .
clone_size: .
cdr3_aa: CASSQESGLVPLYGYTF
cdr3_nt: TGCGCCAGCAGCCAAGAGTCCGGGTTAGTCCCTCTCTATGGCTACACCTTC

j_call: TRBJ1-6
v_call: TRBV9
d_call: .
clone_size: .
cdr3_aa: CASSVVPRRGSPLHF
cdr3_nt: TGTGCCAGCAGCGTAGTACCCAGGAGGGGCTCACCCCTCCACTTT

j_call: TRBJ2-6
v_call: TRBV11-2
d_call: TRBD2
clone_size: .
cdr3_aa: CASSRTSGPSGANVLTF
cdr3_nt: TGTGCCAGCAGTAGAACTAGCGGGCCCTCTGGGGCCAACGTCCTGACTTTC

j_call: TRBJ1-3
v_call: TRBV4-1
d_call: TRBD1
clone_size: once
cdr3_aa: CASSQGRDRAYTFSGNTIYF
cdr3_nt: TGCGCCAGCAGCCAAGGGCGGGACAGGGCTTATACCTTCTCTGGAAACACCATATATTTT

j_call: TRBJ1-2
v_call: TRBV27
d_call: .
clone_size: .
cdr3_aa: CASSSYRPDFGGYTF
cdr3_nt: TGTGCCAGCAGTTCATATAGACCCGACTTCGGGGGCTACACCTTC

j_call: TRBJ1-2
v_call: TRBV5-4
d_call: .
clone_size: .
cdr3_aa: CASSLTPRGNYGYTF
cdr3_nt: TGTGCCAGCAGCTTAACACCAAGGGGGAACTATGGCTACACCTTC

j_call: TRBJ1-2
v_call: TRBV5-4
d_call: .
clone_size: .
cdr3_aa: CASSPNRGAEGDGYTF
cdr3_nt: TGTGCCAGCAGCCCGAACCGCGGGGCGGAAGGCGATGGCTACACCTTC

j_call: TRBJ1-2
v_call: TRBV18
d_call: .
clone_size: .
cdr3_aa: CASSLGEGTYGYTF
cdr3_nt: TGTGCCAGCTCACTGGGCGAGGGAACATATGGCTACACCTTC

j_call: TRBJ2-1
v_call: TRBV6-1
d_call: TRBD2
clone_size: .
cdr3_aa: CASSGGRAGGPHEQFF
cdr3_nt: TGTGCCAGCAGTGGAGGCAGGGCGGGGGGGCCCCATGAGCAGTTCTTC

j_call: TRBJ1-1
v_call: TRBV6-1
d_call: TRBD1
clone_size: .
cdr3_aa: CASSEGTGGTEAFF
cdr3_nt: TGTGCCAGCAGTGAGGGGACAGGGGGCACTGAAGCTTTCTTT

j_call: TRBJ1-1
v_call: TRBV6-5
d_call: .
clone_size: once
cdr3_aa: CASSPPGFTEAFF
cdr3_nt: TGTGCCAGCAGCCCCCCAGGGTTCACTGAAGCTTTCTTT

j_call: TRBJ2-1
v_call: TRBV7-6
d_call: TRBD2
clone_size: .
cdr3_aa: CASSLAAHHRGGHEQFF
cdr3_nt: TGTGCCAGCAGCTTAGCCGCACATCATCGGGGGGGGCATGAGCAGTTCTTC

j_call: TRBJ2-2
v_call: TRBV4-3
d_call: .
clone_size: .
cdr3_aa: CASSQVRNSQTGELFF
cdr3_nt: TGCGCCAGCAGCCAAGTAAGAAACAGTCAAACCGGGGAGCTGTTTTTT

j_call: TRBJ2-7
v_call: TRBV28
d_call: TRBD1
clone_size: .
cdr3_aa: CASSLLPLPTGLDYEQYF
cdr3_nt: TGTGCCAGCAGTTTATTACCCCTACCGACAGGGCTTGACTACGAGCAGTACTTC

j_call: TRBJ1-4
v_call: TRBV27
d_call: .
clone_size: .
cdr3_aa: CASSKTGKTNEKLFF
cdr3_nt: TGTGCCAGCAGTAAAACAGGGAAGACTAATGAAAAACTGTTTTTT

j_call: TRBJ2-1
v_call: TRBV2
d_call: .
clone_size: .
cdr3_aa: CASSDVREKQSYNEQFF
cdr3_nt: TGTGCCAGCAGTGATGTTCGGGAGAAGCAGAGTTACAATGAGCAGTTCTTC